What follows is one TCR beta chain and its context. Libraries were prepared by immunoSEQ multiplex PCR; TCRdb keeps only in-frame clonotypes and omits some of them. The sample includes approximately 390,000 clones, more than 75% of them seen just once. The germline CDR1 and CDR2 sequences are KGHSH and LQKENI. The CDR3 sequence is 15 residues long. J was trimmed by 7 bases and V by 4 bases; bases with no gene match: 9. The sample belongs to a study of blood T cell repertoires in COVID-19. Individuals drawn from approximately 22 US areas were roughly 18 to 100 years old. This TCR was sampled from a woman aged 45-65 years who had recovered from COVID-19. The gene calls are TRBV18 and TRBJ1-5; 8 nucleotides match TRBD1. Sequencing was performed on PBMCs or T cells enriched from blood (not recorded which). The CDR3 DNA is TGTGCCAGCTCACTAACCGGGACAGGAGCCCAGCCCCAGCATTTT. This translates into CASSLTGTGAQPQHF.